This TCR beta chain originates from a study of T-cell reconstitution after alpha-beta-depleted transplantation in children. Library preparation (for TCRbeta) was performed with unique molecular identifiers. A single record per CDR3 protein comes from TCRdb applying MiXCR to the PCR reads. The data show a few hundred thousand distinct CDR3 sequences, roughly 13% seen once. The CDR3 runs to 13 residues. V lost 3 bases, J lost 6 bases, and 3 bases stayed unmatched. CDR1 and CDR2 (germline): SEHNR, FQNEAQ (reference sequence). This clonotype has ten or more counts. The origin of this receptor is a human donor who donated a stem cell graft to a child with Fanconi anemia. The source was PBMCs, collected from the stem cell graft. The chain recombines TRBV7-9 with TRBJ1-2; 8 bases are shared with TRBD1. The CDR3 protein is CASSFGTGDGYTF. The CDR3 DNA follows: TGTGCCAGCAGCTTCGGGACAGGTGATGGCTACACCTTC.